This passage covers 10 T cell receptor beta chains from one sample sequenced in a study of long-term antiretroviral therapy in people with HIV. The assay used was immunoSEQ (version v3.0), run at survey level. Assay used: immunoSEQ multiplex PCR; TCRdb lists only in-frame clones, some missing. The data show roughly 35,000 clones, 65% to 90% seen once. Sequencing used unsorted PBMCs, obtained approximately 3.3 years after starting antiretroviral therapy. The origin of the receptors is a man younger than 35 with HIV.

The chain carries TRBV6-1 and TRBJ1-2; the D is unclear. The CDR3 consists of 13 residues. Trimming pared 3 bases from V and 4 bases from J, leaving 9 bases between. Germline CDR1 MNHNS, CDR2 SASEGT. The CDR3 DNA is TGTGCCAGCAGTGAGACGGACGGCTATGGCTACACCTTC. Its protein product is CASSETDGYGYTF.

The CDR3 nucleotides read TGTGCCAGCAGCTTAGGCGGGGGAGCAACCGAGCAGTACTTC. Protein product: CASSLGGGATEQYF. The chain is built from TRBV11-3 and TRBJ2-7; 7 bases agree with TRBD2. The V segment lost 1 base and the J segment 6 bases; nucleotides outside the gene matches: 6. Per germline, CDR1 SGHNT and CDR2 YENEEA. The CDR3 is made up of 14 amino acids. Supplemented by reference TRBV11-3 and TRBJ2-7, the full variable domain reads EAGVVQSPRYKIIEKKQPVAFWCNPISGHNTLYWYLQNLGQGPELLIRYENEEAVDDSQLPKDRFSAERLKGVDSTLKIQPAELGDSAVYLCASSLGGGATEQYFGPGTRLTVT.

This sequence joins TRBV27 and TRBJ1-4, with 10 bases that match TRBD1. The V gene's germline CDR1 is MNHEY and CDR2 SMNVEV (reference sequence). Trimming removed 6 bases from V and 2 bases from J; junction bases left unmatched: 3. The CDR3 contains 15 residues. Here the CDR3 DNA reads TGTGCCAGCAGCGACAGGGGGCGGACTAATGAAAAACTGTTTTTT. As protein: CASSDRGRTNEKLFF.

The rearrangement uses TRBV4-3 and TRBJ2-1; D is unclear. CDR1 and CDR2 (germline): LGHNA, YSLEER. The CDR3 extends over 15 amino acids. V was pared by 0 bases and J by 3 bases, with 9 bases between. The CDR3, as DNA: TGCGCCAGCAGCCAAGACTCTACGATCTACAATGAGCAGTTCTTC. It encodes CASSQDSTIYNEQFF.

CDR3 nucleotide sequence: TGCAGAATATCAGGGGGGCCAGTGAACGAGCAGTACTTC. Translated: CRISGGPVNEQYF. The V and J genes are TRBV29-1 and TRBJ2-7; TRBD1 might be the D (7 bases). Germline CDR1 and CDR2: SQVTM and ANQGSEA. The CDR3 is 13 amino acids.

CDR3 amino acids: CASSSNRAQEPQHF. The CDR3 nucleotides read TGTGCCAGCAGTTCCAACAGGGCCCAAGAGCCCCAGCATTTT. The V and J genes are TRBV6-1 and TRBJ1-5; weak D call: TRBD1 (6 bases). Germline lookup yields CDR1 MNHNS and CDR2 SASEGT. CDR3 length: 14 residues. Trimming left V 5 bases short and J 8 bases short, with 16 bases between.

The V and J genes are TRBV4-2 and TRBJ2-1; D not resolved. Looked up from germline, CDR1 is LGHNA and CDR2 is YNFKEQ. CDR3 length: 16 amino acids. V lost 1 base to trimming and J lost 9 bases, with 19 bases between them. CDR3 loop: CASSQGLGTGSVEQFF. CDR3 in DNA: TGTGCCAGCAGCCAAGGACTTGGCACTGGAAGTGTTGAGCAGTTCTTC.

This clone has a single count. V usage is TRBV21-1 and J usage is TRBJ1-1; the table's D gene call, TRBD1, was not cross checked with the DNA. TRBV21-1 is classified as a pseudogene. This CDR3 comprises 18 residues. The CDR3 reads CASSKAWVGQGPNTEAFF. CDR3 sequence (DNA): TGTGCCAGCAGCAAAGCTTGGGTCGGACAGGGCCCGAACACTGAAGCTTTCTTT.

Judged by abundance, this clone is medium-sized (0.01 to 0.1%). The CDR3 reads CASSVGSVGNQPQHF. CDR3 DNA sequence: TGTGCCAGTAGTGTGGGATCTGTTGGCAATCAGCCCCAGCATTTT. V is TRBV19 and J is TRBJ1-5; D unclear. The germline V and J ends were trimmed by 5 bases and 2 bases, with 13 bases remaining between them. The CDR3 runs to 15 residues. Germline loops: CDR1 LNHDA, CDR2 SQIVND (reference sequence).

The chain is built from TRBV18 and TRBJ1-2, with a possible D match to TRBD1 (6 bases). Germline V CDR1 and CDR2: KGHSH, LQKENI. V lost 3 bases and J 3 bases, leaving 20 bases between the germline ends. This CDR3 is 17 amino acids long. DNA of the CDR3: TGTGCCAGCTCACCTTGGACTGGGGAGGACAGAGACTATGGCTACACCTTC. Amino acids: CASSPWTGEDRDYGYTF.